What follows describes a single TCR beta chain. The target antigen is unknown. These data belong to a study of OX40 agonist ivuxolimab in advanced cancers. Background on the study: Patients were dosed with the agonistic anti-OX40 (CD134) antibody ivuxolimab. Eligibility rules accepted prior anti-PD-1, anti-PD-L1 or anti-CTLA-4 therapy, and over 35% had some. Findings and caveats of the study: Among T cells, CD8+ cells averaged more expanded clones than CD4+ cells.

Assay used: immunoSEQ multiplex PCR; TCRdb lists only in-frame clones, some missing. The repertoire consists of about 75,000 clones, with approximately 84% occurring once and the leading ten covering about 17%. CDR3 size: 13 residues. The germline V and J ends were trimmed by 6 bases and 6 bases, with 14 bases remaining between them. Germline V gives CDR1 SEHNR, CDR2 FQNEAQ (reference sequence). Cycle 7 day 1, cycle 4 day 1, and baseline were the timepoints at which blood was sampled. The TCR was taken from an adult with an advanced solid tumor such as melanoma, head and neck, liver or kidney cancer. This rearrangement joins TRBV7-9 to TRBJ1-1; TRBD1 might be the D (5 bases). The sample consisted of CD4+ or CD8+ T cells sorted from blood, taken in a trial of the OX40 agonist ivuxolimab. The CDR3 sequence is CASSQWTGAEAFF. The CDR3 DNA is TGTGCCAGCAGTCAATGGACGGGGGCTGAAGCTTTCTTT.